This T cell receptor beta chain is drawn from a study of neurological immune-mediated disorders. Trimming removed 4 bases from V and 3 bases from J; junction bases left unmatched: 7. Germline assignment: CDR1 SGDLS and CDR2 YYNGEE. The CDR3 has 15 amino acids. There are many counts of this clonotype. The team produced cDNA through 5'RACE using 10-nucleotide random UMIs. TCRdb fed the 5' RACE reads into MiXCR, producing one record per CDR3 protein. Among approximately 89,000 distinct CDR3 sequences listed, 4.3% were seen once. Regarding time point: longitudinal time-point 3. The chain has TRBV9 and TRBJ2-3; 8 bases are a match to TRBD2. This receptor was identified in a woman aged 60 to 75 with multiple sclerosis. The sample comprised PBMCs. This CDR3 reads CASSSIAGLTDTQYF. Here the CDR3 DNA reads TGTGCCAGCAGCTCTATAGCGGGGTTGACAGATACGCAGTATTTT.